Following are 12 T cell receptor beta chains from one sample sequenced in a study of T cell repertoires in cytomegalovirus infection (dated 2019 in TCRdb). Sequencing used an Illumina HiSeq 1500. In TCRdb, the public reads were trimmed at Q25 with fastp and aligned with MiXCR, with productive beta chains retained. Every distinct CDR3 protein forms one entry, paired with its most common genes and DNA. The sample data list a few hundred thousand distinct CDR3 sequences, and approximately 22% of these were observed just once. The biggest ten clones account for about 21% of the sample. The treatment or condition label for this specimen denotes: in vitro stimulation with specific CMV peptide epitopes to enrich CMV-specific T cells. The antigens these receptors bind are not known. Here the sequenced sample was cultured PBMCs, taken from culture after CMV antigen stimulation. These receptors were obtained from a human donor in good health (CMV status not recorded). Some clones in this sample may be carry-over from other donors' samples.

This clonotype was counted only a few times. The chain links TRBV2 to TRBJ1-1, with D unclear. Germline V gene lookup returns CDR1 SNHLY and CDR2 FYNNEI. The CDR3 extends over 14 amino acids. V was trimmed by 1 base and J by 1 base, leaving 7 bases between them. CDR3 coding DNA: TGTGCCAGCAGTGAAGGGACGCAGAACACTGAAGCTTTCTTT. Translated, it gives CASSEGTQNTEAFF.

This clonotype was detected ten times or more. The chain has TRBV7-3 and TRBJ2-3; 8 nucleotides match TRBD1. The germline CDR1 and CDR2 sequences are SGHTA and FQGTGA. The CDR3 consists of 14 residues. V dropped 5 bases and J dropped 5; count of bases not matched to a gene: 6. Written as DNA, the CDR3 is TGTGCCAGCAGCCGAACAGGGGGAGGAGATACGCAGTATTTT. Residues: CASSRTGGGDTQYF.

This clonotype occurred a few times. V is TRBV19 and J is TRBJ2-7; 7 bases are shared with TRBD2. The germline V gene encodes CDR1 LNHDA and CDR2 SQIVND (reference sequence). Unmatched junction bases numbered 5, after V lost 3 bases and J lost 6 bases. CDR3 length equals 13 residues. The CDR3 DNA follows: TGTGCCAGTAGTATTCGACTAGCAGGCGAGCAGTACTTC. Amino acids: CASSIRLAGEQYF.

This chain joins TRBV6-2 or TRBV6-3 and TRBJ2-7, with TRBD2 as a possible D gene (6 bases). The CDR3 extends over 15 amino acids. The ends were cut back, 2 bases at V and 1 base at J, with 12 bases in the middle. Germline V gives CDR1 MNHEY, CDR2 SVGEGT. The CDR3: CASSYKKEGSYEQYF. The CDR3 region has the DNA TGTGCCAGCAGTTACAAGAAGGAGGGTTCCTACGAGCAGTACTTC.

The sample holds a few counts of this clonotype. The chain combines TRBV27 with TRBJ2-1, with 8 bases identical to TRBD2. The germline CDR1 and CDR2 sequences are MNHEY and SMNVEV (reference sequence). The CDR3 loop spans 19 amino acids. J was trimmed by 0 bases and V by 5 bases; bases with no gene match: 15. CDR3 sequence: CASSMYHTGTRSSYNEQFF. Written as DNA, the CDR3 is TGTGCCAGCAGTATGTACCACACCGGGACTAGGAGCTCCTACAATGAGCAGTTCTTC.

The sample holds a few counts of this clonotype. V is TRBV11-2 and J is TRBJ2-1; D is perhaps TRBD1 (6 bases). The length of the CDR3 is 16 residues. Trimming took off 0 bases at V and 4 bases at J, with 13 bases between the two ends. Per germline, CDR1 SGHAT and CDR2 FQNNGV. The CDR3 nucleotides are TGTGCCAGCAGCTTAGATTTAGGCGGACAGTACAATGAGCAGTTCTTC. Amino acid sequence: CASSLDLGGQYNEQFF.

This clonotype was seen more than once but under ten times. This chain joins TRBV5-1 and TRBJ2-5; D uncertain. The CDR3 is 14 amino acids. The germline V and J ends were trimmed by 0 bases and 4 bases, with 10 bases remaining between them. Germline V gene sequence: CDR1 SGHRS, CDR2 YFSETQ. CDR3 in DNA: TGCGCCAGCAGCTTGGCCTGGCACCTAGAGACCCAGTACTTC. It encodes CASSLAWHLETQYF.

This clonotype appeared a few times. The V gene is TRBV5-1, the J gene TRBJ1-1; D possibly corresponds to TRBD1 (5 bases). V lost 2 bases and J 1 base, leaving 9 bases between the germline ends. The germline V gene has CDR1 SGHRS and CDR2 YFSETQ. The CDR3 extends over 14 amino acids. The chain's CDR3 is CASSFKGQNTEAFF. The CDR3 DNA is TGCGCCAGCAGCTTTAAAGGACAGAACACTGAAGCTTTCTTT.

This clonotype has a handful of counts. CDR3 sequence reads: CASSLEGRGFTDTQYF. DNA for the CDR3: TGTGCCAGCAGCTTGGAGGGCAGGGGGTTCACAGATACGCAGTATTTT. The J gene is TRBJ2-3, the V gene TRBV5-8; 7 positions agree with TRBD1. CDR1 is SGHTS, CDR2 YDEGEE, per germline. V trimming: 0 bases; J trimming: 2 bases; junction bases outside the gene matches: 6. The CDR3 sequence is 16 residues long.

This clonotype was found many times. The chain links TRBV7-2 to TRBJ2-1; weak D call: TRBD1 (6 bases). There are 15 residues in the CDR3. The germline V gene has CDR1 SGHTA and CDR2 FQGNSA. V was trimmed by 5 bases and J by 0 bases, leaving 11 bases between them. DNA of the CDR3: TGTGCCAGCAGCCAGGGGACGTCCTCCTACAATGAGCAGTTCTTC. Translated, it gives CASSQGTSSYNEQFF.

The rearrangement uses TRBV20-1 and TRBJ2-5, with 11 bases aligning to TRBD2. Germline CDR1 DFQATT, CDR2 SNEGSKA (reference sequence). Trimming took 6 bases from V and 0 from J; bases not matched to a gene: 9. CDR3 length: 16 amino acids. The CDR3, as DNA: TGCAGTGCAATTACTAGCGGGAGAAAGTACCAAGAGACCCAGTACTTC. Protein sequence: CSAITSGRKYQETQYF.

The chain carries TRBV19 and TRBJ1-1; D unresolved. The ends were cut back, 2 bases at V and 1 base at J, with 8 bases in the middle. Germline lookup yields CDR1 LNHDA and CDR2 SQIVND (reference sequence). CDR3 length equals 14 residues. CDR3 in DNA: TGTGCCAGTAGTATATGGCCGGGGAACACTGAAGCTTTCTTT. Encoded protein: CASSIWPGNTEAFF. The full variable domain, with the rest looked up from reference TRBV19 and TRBJ1-1, is DGGITQSPKYLFRKEGQNVTLSCEQNLNHDAMYWYRQDPGQGLRLIYYSQIVNDFQKGDIAEGYSVSREKKESFPLTVTSAQKNPTAFYLCASSIWPGNTEAFFGQGTRLTVV.